The rows below give T cell receptor beta chains drawn from one sample of a study of regulatory T cells in long-lasting Graves disease. TCRdb reprocessed the multiplex PCR reads via MiXCR and lists one record per CDR3 protein. The sample has a few hundred thousand distinct CDR3 sequences; about an eighth are singletons. These records were also assigned to another study, of T cells in Graves' hyperthyroidism and ophthalmopathy.

Source: peripheral blood mononuclear cells (PBMCs), taken at new diagnosis, from a patient treated with antithyroid drugs. Source of these receptors: a woman between 18 and 29 years old with Graves disease. CDR3s include the opening cysteine and the closing phenylalanine or tryptophan. A D gene is named only where the DNA matches it firmly. Some rows have no size entry. The others give once, few or many, or a class for an expanded clone.

many TRBJ1-1 . TRBV12-3/TRBV12-4 CASSSHRLKRIGGVNTEAFF TGTGCCAGCAGTTCACATCGCCTTAAACGGATCGGGGGAGTGAACACTGAAGCTTTCTTT
many TRBJ2-7 . TRBV12-3/TRBV12-4 CASSLSGTSLSYEQYF TGTGCCAGCAGTTTATCAGGGACAAGCCTCTCCTACGAGCAGTACTTC
many TRBJ1-5 . TRBV12-3/TRBV12-4 CASSLGSQPQHF TGTGCCAGCAGCTTAGGGAGTCAGCCCCAGCATTTT
. TRBJ2-3 TRBD2 TRBV10-3 CAIKREGPADTQYF TGTGCCATCAAGCGGGAGGGCCCAGCAGATACGCAGTATTTT
many TRBJ1-1 TRBD1 TRBV28 CASEPGGGYTEAFF TGTGCCTCTGAACCAGGGGGCGGGTACACTGAAGCTTTCTTT
many TRBJ1-4 . TRBV12-3/TRBV12-4 CASTVVGSVELFF TGTGCCAGCACGGTGGTTGGCAGTGTAGAACTGTTTTTT
many TRBJ1-2 . TRBV27 CASSPLGEGTGYGYTF TGTGCCAGCAGCCCTTTAGGGGAGGGTACCGGCTATGGCTACACCTTC
. TRBJ2-1 TRBD2 TRBV12-3/TRBV12-4 CASSLPLAGVLENEQFF TGTGCCAGCAGTCTCCCCTTAGCGGGAGTTCTCGAGAATGAGCAGTTCTTC
many TRBJ1-2 TRBD1 TRBV10-3 CATSTGDNGYTF TGTGCCACATCTACAGGGGACAATGGCTACACCTTC
many TRBJ2-5 . TRBV25-1 CASSSAGTKGPQETQYF TGTGCCAGCAGTAGCGCCGGGACGAAAGGCCCCCAAGAGACCCAGTACTTC
many TRBJ1-2 TRBD1 TRBV5-1 CASSFRRTGGSYGYTF TGCGCCAGCAGCTTTCGACGGACAGGGGGCAGCTATGGCTACACCTTC
. TRBJ2-1 TRBD2 TRBV27 CATRTAGAKRRNEQFF TGTGCCACCCGTACGGCGGGAGCGAAACGCCGGAATGAGCAGTTCTTC
many TRBJ2-6 . TRBV28 CASSLWAAQVSGANVLTF TGTGCCAGCAGTTTATGGGCAGCACAGGTCTCTGGGGCCAACGTCCTGACTTTC
. TRBJ2-3 TRBD2 TRBV4-1 CASSQVAGGGTDTQYF TGCGCCAGCAGCCAAGTAGCGGGGGGTGGCACAGATACGCAGTATTTT
many TRBJ2-3 . TRBV28 CASSRDTDTQYF TGTGCCAGCAGTAGGGACACAGATACGCAGTATTTT
many TRBJ2-1 TRBD2 TRBV28 CASSTSPFLAVRLTYNEQFF TGTGCCAGCAGTACCTCCCCATTCCTAGCGGTCAGACTTACCTACAATGAGCAGTTCTTC
few TRBJ1-4 . TRBV28 CASSFLGGRDLGEKLFF TGTGCCAGCAGTTTCTTAGGGGGTCGAGATCTGGGTGAAAAACTGTTTTTT
many TRBJ1-6 TRBD1 TRBV27 CASTGQGYNSPLHF TGTGCCAGCACGGGACAGGGCTATAATTCACCCCTCCACTTT
many TRBJ2-1 . TRBV11-1 CASSFGIGRGKGTNNEQFF TGTGCCAGCAGCTTTGGGATAGGGAGGGGGAAGGGTACAAACAATGAGCAGTTCTTC
many TRBJ2-1 . TRBV7-9 CASSSGTGFSYNEQFF TGTGCCAGCAGTTCCGGCACGGGATTCTCCTACAATGAGCAGTTCTTC
many TRBJ1-1 TRBD1 TRBV4-1 CASSLDRGLEAFF TGCGCCAGCAGCCTGGACAGGGGACTTGAAGCTTTCTTT
. TRBJ1-2 . TRBV6-2/TRBV6-3 CTSSYEMGLGPLVGGYTF TGTACCAGCAGTTACGAAATGGGACTTGGACCATTAGTTGGAGGCTACACCTTC
many TRBJ2-3 . TRBV28 CASSPTRGFSDTQYF TGTGCCAGCAGTCCCACGAGGGGATTTTCAGATACGCAGTATTTT
many TRBJ2-6 . TRBV15 CATSPPGRGSGANVLTF TGTGCCACCAGCCCTCCCGGGCGGGGTTCTGGGGCCAACGTCCTGACTTTC
many TRBJ2-1 . TRBV24-1 CATSRGYNEQFF TGTGCCACCAGTAGGGGGTACAATGAGCAGTTCTTC
many TRBJ2-1 TRBD1 TRBV20-1 CSASIGTVYNEQFF TGCAGTGCTAGTATCGGGACAGTATACAATGAGCAGTTCTTC
many TRBJ1-1 . TRBV7-8 CASSHGTTPGEAFF TGTGCCAGCAGCCATGGGACAACCCCCGGCGAAGCTTTCTTT
. TRBJ2-2 TRBD2 TRBV27 CASPPSTSGNTGELLF TGTGCCAGTCCCCCGTCCACTAGCGGGAACACCGGGGAGCTGCTTTTT
many TRBJ2-2 . TRBV6-5 CASSYGEANTGELFF TGTGCCAGCAGTTACGGGGAAGCGAACACCGGGGAGCTGTTTTTT
many TRBJ2-2 TRBD2 TRBV11-2 CASSSTSANGELFF TGTGCCAGCAGCTCTACTAGCGCGAACGGGGAGCTGTTTTTT
few TRBJ1-5 . TRBV19 CASSISGSSDQPQHF TGTGCCAGTAGTATTTCAGGTTCATCCGATCAGCCCCAGCATTTT
many TRBJ1-2 . TRBV10-3 CAISERAGRLRVDGYTF TGTGCCATCAGTGAGAGGGCAGGGCGGCTCCGAGTGGATGGCTACACCTTC
many TRBJ2-5 . TRBV20-1 CSADRRLGGKETQYF TGCAGTGCTGACCGGAGGTTGGGGGGTAAAGAGACCCAGTACTTC
. TRBJ2-5 . TRBV6-2/TRBV6-3 CASSPVVRTQYF TGTGCCAGCAGCCCCGTTGTAAGGACCCAGTACTTC
many TRBJ2-7 TRBD1 TRBV6-1 CASSEYQGAGEQYF TGTGCCAGCAGTGAATACCAGGGGGCGGGCGAGCAGTACTTC
. TRBJ2-3 . TRBV27 CASSLSRSGDTQYF TGTGCCAGCAGTTTAAGTAGATCGGGAGATACGCAGTATTTT
many TRBJ1-2 . TRBV6-2/TRBV6-3 CASSNAGTMYGYTF TGTGCCAGCAGTAATGCGGGGACAATGTATGGCTACACCTTC
. TRBJ1-3 TRBD1 TRBV6-9 CASSYSVPGTGRSGNTIYF TGTGCCAGCAGTTACTCAGTCCCCGGGACAGGCCGCTCTGGAAACACCATATATTTT
. TRBJ2-7 TRBD2 TRBV7-2 CASSLLGLDIYEQYF TGTGCCAGCAGCCTACTGGGACTAGACATCTACGAGCAGTACTTC
. TRBJ2-4 . TRBV7-2 CASSLMSRGRVSKNIQYF TGTGCCAGCAGCTTAATGTCCCGGGGGCGAGTGTCCAAAAACATTCAGTACTTC
few TRBJ2-7 . TRBV27 CASSGTSRKEQYF TGTGCCAGCAGTGGGACGTCCCGAAAGGAGCAGTACTTC
. TRBJ1-1 . TRBV15 CATSRTVNTEAFF TGTGCCACCAGCAGAACAGTAAACACTGAAGCTTTCTTT
many TRBJ2-3 TRBD1 TRBV29-1 CSVLRDRGTDTQYF TGCAGCGTCCTCCGGGACAGGGGCACAGATACGCAGTATTTT
many TRBJ2-1 TRBD2 TRBV2 CASSEDSGRGGEQFF TGTGCCAGCAGTGAAGATAGCGGGAGGGGGGGTGAGCAGTTCTTC
many TRBJ2-1 TRBD2 TRBV5-6 CASSLSVASGSSGEQFF TGTGCCAGCAGCTTGAGCGTTGCTAGCGGGAGTTCAGGTGAGCAGTTCTTC
many TRBJ1-1 TRBD1 TRBV6-1 CASTEGATFDTEAFF TGTGCCAGCACTGAGGGGGCGACTTTTGACACTGAAGCTTTCTTT
few TRBJ2-3 . TRBV6-1 CATKDRAGKEHTQYF TGTGCCACCAAAGACCGGGCGGGGAAAGAACATACGCAGTATTTT
many TRBJ2-2 . TRBV5-5 CASSPNFLSATGELFF TGTGCCAGCAGCCCTAATTTCCTTAGCGCCACCGGGGAGCTGTTTTTT
many TRBJ2-7 . TRBV2 CASSTPGTKYYEQYF TGTGCCAGCAGTACCCCCGGGACGAAATACTACGAGCAGTACTTC
many TRBJ1-2 . TRBV11-2 CASSTGDGYGYTF TGTGCCAGCAGTACCGGGGACGGATATGGCTACACCTTC
many TRBJ1-2 TRBD1 TRBV20-1 CSALGTGGNYGYTF TGCAGTGCTCTCGGTACAGGGGGCAACTATGGCTACACCTTC
many TRBJ2-5 TRBD2 TRBV7-9 CASSLPPGLAGGGYQETQYF TGTGCCAGCAGCTTACCCCCTGGACTAGCGGGGGGCGGGTACCAAGAGACCCAGTACTTC